One and the same sample provided the 8 T cell receptor beta chains below, sequenced in a study of PD-1 blockade in classical Hodgkin lymphoma. TCRdb's copy holds only in-frame clones and misses some; the assay was immunoSEQ multiplex PCR. The repertoire has 90,000 to 100,000 clones, 80% to 90% of them found once; the top ten carry about 15%. All the patients suffered relapse after autologous stem cell transplantation, and brentuximab vedotin exposure differed. The source was peripheral blood mononuclear cells (PBMCs), collected before the second cycle of nivolumab. The receptors shown here come from a human donor with classical Hodgkin lymphoma.

This clone was recorded only once. This chain uses TRBV5-4 with TRBJ2-5, with 12 bases that match TRBD2. With V trimmed by 3 bases and J by 5 bases, 11 bases remained unmatched. The CDR3 loop spans 17 amino acids. Germline CDR1 SGHNT, CDR2 YYREEE (reference sequence). Here the CDR3 reads CASSSPTSGSGVETQYF. DNA of the CDR3: TGTGCCAGCAGCTCGCCGACTAGCGGGAGTGGGGTGGAGACCCAGTACTTC.

The chain links TRBV7-9 to TRBJ2-3; 7 bases line up with TRBD2. From germline, CDR1 is SEHNR and CDR2 FQNEAQ (reference sequence). This CDR3 is 15 amino acids long. J lost 2 bases, V lost 10 bases, and 12 bases had no gene match. The CDR3 loop reads CAIRWERDVTDTQYF. The CDR3 DNA follows: TGTGCCATTCGGTGGGAGCGGGACGTCACAGATACGCAGTATTTT.

V gene TRBV10-3 combines with J gene TRBJ2-3; 13 bases are a match to TRBD2. The CDR3 sequence is 16 residues long. The germline V gene encodes CDR1 ENHRY and CDR2 SYGVKD. Germline trimming cut 4 bases from V and 1 base from J; bases unmatched to any gene: 2. The CDR3 nucleotides are TGTGCCATCAGTGTAGGGACTAGCGGGGGCACAGATACGCAGTATTTT. Residues: CAISVGTSGGTDTQYF.

The gene calls are TRBV10-3 and TRBJ2-2; the match to TRBD2 covers 10 bases. Germline V gives CDR1 ENHRY, CDR2 SYGVKD. The CDR3 length is 17 residues. After removal of 6 bases from V and 0 bases from J, the junction contained 7 bases not matched to a gene. The CDR3 region is CAISTSGITPNTGELFF. CDR3 nucleotides: TGTGCCATCAGCACTAGCGGGATTACCCCGAACACCGGGGAGCTGTTTTTT.

The rearrangement joins TRBV19 to TRBJ2-3, with D possibly being TRBD2 (6 bases). Trimming pared 0 bases from V and 0 bases from J, leaving 10 bases between. This CDR3 has 16 amino acids. CDR1 and CDR2 from the germline V gene are LNHDA and SQIVND (reference sequence). The CDR3 is CASSIDRGTSTDTQYF. CDR3 sequence (DNA): TGTGCCAGTAGTATAGATCGGGGGACTAGCACAGATACGCAGTATTTT.

This clone has only a few counts. This rearrangement joins TRBV10-3 to TRBJ2-7; 13 positions agree with TRBD2. The CDR3 sequence is 15 residues long. The V gene's germline CDR1 is ENHRY and CDR2 SYGVKD. With 5 bases clipped from V and 7 bases from J, the junction kept 8 bases outside the gene matches. The CDR3 nucleotides are TGTGCCATCAGTAACCGGACTAGCGGGAGTCGGGAGCAGTACTTC. It translates to CAISNRTSGSREQYF.

This chain joins TRBV5-4 and TRBJ2-1; either TRBD1 or TRBD2 may supply D (5 bases each). Trimming removed 10 bases at V and 6 bases at J, with 20 bases between. This CDR3 region has 14 residues. Germline V lookup: CDR1 SGHNT, CDR2 YYREEE (reference sequence). CDR3 in amino acids: CAASRGQTGNEQFF. The CDR3, as DNA: TGTGCCGCCTCTCGGGGCCAGACGGGCAATGAGCAGTTCTTC.

This chain uses TRBV19 with TRBJ2-2; TRBD2 agrees at 13 bases. With 4 bases clipped from V and 2 bases from J, the junction kept 7 bases outside the gene matches. The CDR3 length is 18 residues. Germline V gives CDR1 LNHDA, CDR2 SQIVND (reference sequence). CDR3 in DNA: TGTGCCAGTAGTAACGGACTAGCGGGAGCTCTAAACACCGGGGAGCTGTTTTTT. Its translation is CASSNGLAGALNTGELFF.